This T cell receptor (beta chain) was identified in a study of blood T cell repertoires in COVID-19. Background on the study: COVID-19 samples collected from the United States, Italy and Spain covered acute and convalescent phases. PBMCs, B-cell-depleted T cells, or T cells were the source of the cDNA or gDNA that made up the material.

Only in-frame clones appear in the TCRdb table, and some are missing; sequencing was by immunoSEQ multiplex PCR. The sample includes approximately 210,000 clones, about 90% seen only once; the top ten take more than 1.4%. After removal of 3 bases from V and 3 bases from J, the junction contained 6 bases not matched to a gene. The CDR3 extends over 15 amino acids. Germline values: CDR1 LNHDA, CDR2 SQIVND (reference sequence). The receptor comes from a man between 18 and 35 years old with active or convalescent COVID-19. J is TRBJ2-5 and V is TRBV19; 8 bases map to TRBD2. Sequenced input: peripheral blood. The CDR3 spells CASSMVTSGEETQYF. CDR3 DNA: TGTGCCAGTAGTATGGTAACTAGCGGCGAAGAGACCCAGTACTTC.